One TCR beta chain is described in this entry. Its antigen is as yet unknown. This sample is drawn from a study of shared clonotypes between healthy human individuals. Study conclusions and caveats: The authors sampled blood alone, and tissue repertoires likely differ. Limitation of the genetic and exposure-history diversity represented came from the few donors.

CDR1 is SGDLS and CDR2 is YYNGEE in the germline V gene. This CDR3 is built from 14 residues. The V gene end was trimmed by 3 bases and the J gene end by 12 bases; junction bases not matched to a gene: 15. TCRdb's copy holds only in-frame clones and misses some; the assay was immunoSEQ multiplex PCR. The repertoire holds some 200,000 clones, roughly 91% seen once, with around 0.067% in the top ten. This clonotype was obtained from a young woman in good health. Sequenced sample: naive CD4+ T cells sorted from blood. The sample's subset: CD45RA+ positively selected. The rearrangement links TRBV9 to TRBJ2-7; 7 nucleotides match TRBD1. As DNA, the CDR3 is TGTGCCAGCAGCGACGATAGACAGGGAACTCCGATGTACTTC. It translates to CASSDDRQGTPMYF.